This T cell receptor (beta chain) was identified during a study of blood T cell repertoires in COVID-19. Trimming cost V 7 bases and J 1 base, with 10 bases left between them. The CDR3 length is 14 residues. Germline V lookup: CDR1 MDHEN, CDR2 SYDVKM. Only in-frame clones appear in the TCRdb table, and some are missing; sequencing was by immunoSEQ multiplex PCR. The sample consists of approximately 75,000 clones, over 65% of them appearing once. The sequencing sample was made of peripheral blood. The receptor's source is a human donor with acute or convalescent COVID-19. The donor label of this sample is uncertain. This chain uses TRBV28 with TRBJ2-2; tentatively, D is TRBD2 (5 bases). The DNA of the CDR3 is TGTGCCAGCAAGCGGCCCGAGAACACCGGGGAGCTGTTTTTT. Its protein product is CASKRPENTGELFF.